The clone carrying this TCR beta chain was seen a handful of times. The source of the sample is a study of CD8+ T cells in alopecia areata. Study background: Treated patients were given 5 to 10 mg oral tofacitinib twice daily. Once tofacitinib had been taken for 6 to 18 months, 6 months off drug followed.

V shed 7 bases, J shed 7 bases, and the junction held 9 bases outside the gene matches. The CDR3 spans 14 residues. Germline V gene sequence: CDR1 SQVTM, CDR2 ANQGSEA. After isolation, RNA underwent reverse transcription to generate cDNA as the sequencing template. Using immunoSEQ multiplex PCR, the repertoire was profiled, and TCRdb retains in-frame clones only, with some absent. The repertoire holds 100,000 to 150,000 clones, with around 50% as singletons. Sequencing used CD4+ T cells sorted from blood, obtained at week 0. This receptor was obtained from a human donor with alopecia areata. The V gene is TRBV29-1, the J gene TRBJ2-1; the match to TRBD1 covers 11 bases. CDR3 residues: CSGIGQGARNEQFF. For the CDR3, the DNA is TGCAGCGGCATCGGACAGGGGGCAAGGAATGAGCAGTTCTTC.